The 23 T cell receptor beta chains below were found in one sample sequenced in a study of early T cells in non-severe SARS-CoV-2 infection. TCRdb used MiXCR to reprocess the 5' RACE reads, holding one entry per CDR3 protein. The data contain about 46,000 distinct CDR3 sequences, about 5.3% of them singletons. The specimen comprised whole blood, sampled at baseline. The receptor set was obtained from an adult who was a healthcare worker with PCR-confirmed SARS-CoV-2 infection or an uninfected control (not recorded which).

This clonotype was found many times. V and J are TRBV29-1 and TRBJ1-2; D uncertain. CDR1 is SQVTM and CDR2 is ANQGSEA in the germline V gene. This CDR3 is built from 12 residues. V was trimmed by 3 bases and J by 8 bases, leaving 13 bases between them. The CDR3 here is CSVEYSREGYTF. As DNA, the CDR3 is TGCAGCGTTGAGTACTCCAGAGAGGGCTACACCTTC.

This clonotype was seen at least ten times. V and J are TRBV5-1 and TRBJ2-3; no firm D call. Trimming pared 5 bases from V and 0 bases from J, leaving 10 bases between. This CDR3 spans 14 amino acids. CDR1 is SGHRS and CDR2 is YFSETQ in the germline V gene. The CDR3, as DNA: TGCGCCAGCAGGAGTGGGCCTAGCACAGATACGCAGTATTTT. Its translation is CASRSGPSTDTQYF.

This clonotype was detected ten times or more. The chain joins TRBV7-9 to TRBJ1-1; TRBD1 might be the D (5 bases). The CDR3 consists of 15 residues. V dropped 5 bases and J dropped 4 bases, with 17 bases sitting between them. Germline V CDR1 and CDR2: SEHNR, FQNEAQ (reference sequence). In DNA form, the CDR3 reads TGTGCCAGCAGCCCTTTTGGGGGTCTGAGCACTGAAGCTTTCTTT. Protein product: CASSPFGGLSTEAFF.

This clonotype occurred many times. The chain uses TRBV6-5 and TRBJ2-2, with TRBD1 matching over 8 bases. The germline V gene has CDR1 MNHEY and CDR2 SVGAGI. The CDR3 contains 14 residues. The junction had 4 bases not matched to a gene; V was cut back by 4 bases and J by 6 bases. This chain's CDR3 is CASSWGQDAGELFF. CDR3 sequence (DNA): TGTGCCAGCAGTTGGGGACAGGACGCCGGGGAGCTGTTTTTT.

By sample share, this clonotype is medium-sized (0.01 to 0.1%). The chain combines TRBV6-5 with TRBJ2-1; 13 nucleotides match TRBD2. The CDR3 consists of 14 residues. The germline CDR1 and CDR2 sequences are MNHEY and SVGAGI. Losses at the gene ends were 6 bases for V and 10 bases for J; bases not matched to a gene: 6. In DNA, the CDR3 is TGTGCCAGCAGACCGGGACTAGCGGGAAACGAGCAGTTCTTC. This encodes CASRPGLAGNEQFF.

Details on this clonotype: The junction does not match germline at one end; this may be a read error. The chain recombines TRBV14 with TRBJ2-3; no clear D gene. Germline V gene data show CDR1 as SGHDN and CDR2 as FVKESK. The CDR3 totals 15 residues. DNA of the CDR3: TGTGTCAGCAGCCAGGCCACTGAGTACACAGATACGCAGTATTTT. Translating it yields CVSSQATEYTDTQYF.

The chain recombines TRBV4-1 with TRBJ1-1; 8 nucleotides agree with TRBD1. This CDR3 region has 16 residues. The J segment lost 5 bases and the V segment lost 3 bases, leaving 11 bases of the junction unmatched. Looked up from germline, CDR1 is MGHRA and CDR2 is YSYEKL. CDR3 nucleotides: TGCGCCAGCAGCCAGGTTCCAGGGGGCAGTTGGACTGAAGCTTTCTTT. It codes for CASSQVPGGSWTEAFF.

This clonotype was observed many times. The chain carries TRBV28 and TRBJ2-2; 7 positions match TRBD1. Germline V CDR1 and CDR2: MDHEN, SYDVKM. V gave up 7 bases and J gave up 3 bases; unmatched junction bases: 8. This CDR3 region has 15 residues. The CDR3 here is CASTKRDSYTGELFF. DNA for the CDR3: TGTGCCAGCACCAAACGGGACAGCTACACCGGGGAGCTGTTTTTT.

At least ten counts were recorded for this clonotype. J is TRBJ1-2 and V is TRBV6-6; no reliable D call. Germline-derived CDR1 and CDR2 are MNHNY and SVGAGI (reference sequence). The CDR3 totals 11 residues. The germline V and J ends were trimmed by 6 bases and 4 bases, with 6 bases remaining between them. CDR3: CASSLVYGYTF. CDR3 DNA sequence: TGTGCCAGCAGCCTTGTCTATGGCTACACCTTC.

This clonotype was seen repeatedly, ten times or more. The rearrangement joins TRBV10-3 to TRBJ2-3, with D possibly being TRBD1 (5 bases). This CDR3 is 13 amino acids long. V was trimmed by 7 bases and J by 2 bases, leaving 10 bases between them. Looked up from germline, CDR1 is ENHRY and CDR2 is SYGVKD. Here the CDR3 DNA reads TGTGCCATCACTAGACAGCTCACAGATACGCAGTATTTT. Translation gives CAITRQLTDTQYF.

The chain has TRBV28 and TRBJ2-4; TRBD1 or TRBD2 may be the D gene (6 bases each). The V gene lost 8 bases and the J gene lost 8 bases, with 22 bases spanning the gap. The germline V gene encodes CDR1 MDHEN and CDR2 SYDVKM. The CDR3 runs 15 residues. The DNA of the CDR3 is TGTGCCAGCCAGCCCAAGGGGGGCGCCGGGGACATTCAGTACTTC. This gives the protein CASQPKGGAGDIQYF.

The V call is TRBV28, the J call TRBJ2-1; 9 bases are a match to TRBD1. CDR1 is MDHEN, CDR2 SYDVKM, per germline. J lost 4 bases, V lost 3 bases, and 1 base had no gene match. This CDR3 is 14 amino acids long. The CDR3 reads CASSFGTGYNEQFF. CDR3 bases: TGTGCCAGCAGTTTCGGGACAGGGTACAATGAGCAGTTCTTC.

V usage is TRBV7-8 and J usage is TRBJ2-3, with 13 bases aligning to TRBD2. With 5 bases clipped from V and 1 base from J, the junction kept 6 bases outside the gene matches. Germline loops: CDR1 SGHVS, CDR2 FQNEAQ. CDR3 length: 17 amino acids. CDR3 nucleotides: TGTGCCAGCAGCCCCGGACTAGCGGGAGCTGGCACAGATACGCAGTATTTT. Its protein product is CASSPGLAGAGTDTQYF.

At least ten counts were recorded for this clonotype. This chain connects TRBV20-1 to TRBJ2-6, with a possible D match to TRBD1 (6 bases). From germline, CDR1 is DFQATT and CDR2 SNEGSKA (reference sequence). There are 16 residues in the CDR3. Between the trimmed V and J ends, which lost 5 bases and 0 bases, there was a span of 14 bases. The CDR3 DNA reads TGCAGTGCTGGCGACAGGAAGAGCTCTGGGGCCAACGTCCTGACTTTC. Translation: CSAGDRKSSGANVLTF.

The chain is built from TRBV27 and TRBJ2-7, with D possibly called TRBD1 or TRBD2 (5 bases each). V was trimmed by 5 bases and J by 9 bases, leaving 20 bases between them. The length of the CDR3 is 14 residues. Germline CDR1 and CDR2: MNHEY and SMNVEV (reference sequence). The CDR3 nucleotides are TGTGCCAGCAGTCCTGGGACGGATTCAGACGCGCAGTACTTC. It is translated as CASSPGTDSDAQYF.

The V call is TRBV27, the J call TRBJ2-1; 8 positions agree with TRBD2. CDR3 size: 12 residues. J lost 9 bases, V lost 6 bases, and 4 bases had no gene match. From germline, CDR1 is MNHEY and CDR2 SMNVEV (reference sequence). CDR3 sequence (DNA): TGTGCCAGCAGGGGACTAGGGGCTGAGCAGTTCTTC. It encodes CASRGLGAEQFF.

This clonotype appeared many times. The V and J genes are TRBV20-1 and TRBJ1-5, with 11 nucleotides matching TRBD1. The CDR3 has 14 residues. V dropped 5 bases and J dropped 7; count of bases not matched to a gene: 7. The germline gives CDR1 DFQATT, CDR2 SNEGSKA (reference sequence). CDR3 in DNA: TGCAGTGCTCCTGGACAGGGGGCGACCCAGCCCCAGCATTTT. Encoded protein: CSAPGQGATQPQHF.

This clonotype was counted at least ten times. This chain joins TRBV11-3 and TRBJ2-1; TRBD2 aligns across 8 bases. Germline CDR1 reads SGHNT; CDR2 reads YENEEA. V lost 6 bases and J lost 7; bases outside the gene matches: 2. The CDR3 contains 12 residues. CDR3 sequence: CASSSGGNEQFF. The DNA of the CDR3 is TGTGCCAGCAGTTCGGGGGGGAATGAGCAGTTCTTC.

This clonotype was found many times. This rearrangement joins TRBV2 to TRBJ2-5, with a tentative D call TRBD2 (6 bases). V was shortened by 8 bases and J by 4 bases, with 8 bases between the two germline ends. CDR3 length: 11 amino acids. Germline V gives CDR1 SNHLY, CDR2 FYNNEI. The CDR3 is CASGRSETQYF. The CDR3 DNA sequence: TGTGCCAGCGGGAGGTCAGAGACCCAGTACTTC.

By share, this clonotype ranks as medium-sized. V is TRBV28 and J is TRBJ2-6; D not certain. The CDR3 is made up of 13 amino acids. Germline V gene sequence: CDR1 MDHEN, CDR2 SYDVKM. V dropped 8 bases and J dropped 0 bases, with 5 bases sitting between them. The CDR3 sequence is CASGTSGANVLTF. CDR3 DNA: TGTGCCAGCGGTACCTCTGGGGCCAACGTCCTGACTTTC.

Turning to this clonotype: This may be a read error, as it is one base from a much larger clone. The V and J genes are TRBV29-1 and TRBJ2-5; D remains unclear. The CDR3 is made up of 12 amino acids. Germline CDR1 reads SQVTM; CDR2 reads ANQGSEA. The DNA of the CDR3 is TGCAGCGTTCCTGGTAGGGAAGAGACCCAGCACTTC. It codes for CSVPGREETQHF.

This clonotype appeared many times. The rearrangement joins TRBV12-3 or TRBV12-4 to TRBJ2-3; TRBD2 matches at 12 bases. The CDR3 is made up of 16 amino acids. The trim removed 4 bases at V and 3 bases at J, leaving 5 bases unmatched. Written as DNA, the CDR3 is TGTGCCAGCAGTTCGTCTAGCGGGAGGGGTACAGATACGCAGTATTTT. Residues: CASSSSSGRGTDTQYF.

This clonotype was picked up many times. The rearrangement uses TRBV29-1 and TRBJ1-1; a possible D gene is TRBD1 (6 bases). This CDR3 has 10 residues. The germline CDR1 and CDR2 sequences are SQVTM and ANQGSEA. Trimming stripped 7 bases from V and 10 bases from J, with 13 bases between. The CDR3 region has the DNA TGCAGCGGTGCAGGGGAAATAGCTTTCTTT. It yields the protein CSGAGEIAFF.